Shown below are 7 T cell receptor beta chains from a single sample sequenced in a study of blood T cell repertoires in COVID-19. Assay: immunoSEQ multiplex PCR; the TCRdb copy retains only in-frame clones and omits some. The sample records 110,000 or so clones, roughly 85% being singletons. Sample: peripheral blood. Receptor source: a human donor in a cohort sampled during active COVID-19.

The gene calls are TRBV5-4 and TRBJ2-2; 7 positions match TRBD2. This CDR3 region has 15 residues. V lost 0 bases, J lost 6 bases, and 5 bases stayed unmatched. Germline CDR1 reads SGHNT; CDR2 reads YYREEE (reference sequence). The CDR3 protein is CASSLDAGVAGELFF. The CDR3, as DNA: TGTGCCAGCAGCTTGGATGCGGGGGTGGCCGGGGAGCTGTTTTTT.

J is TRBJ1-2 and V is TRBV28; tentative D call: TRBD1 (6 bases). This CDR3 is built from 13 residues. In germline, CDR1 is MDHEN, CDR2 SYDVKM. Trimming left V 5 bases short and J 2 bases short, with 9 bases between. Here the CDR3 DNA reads TGTGCCAGCAGTAGTGGGGGCAACTATGGCTACACCTTC. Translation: CASSSGGNYGYTF.

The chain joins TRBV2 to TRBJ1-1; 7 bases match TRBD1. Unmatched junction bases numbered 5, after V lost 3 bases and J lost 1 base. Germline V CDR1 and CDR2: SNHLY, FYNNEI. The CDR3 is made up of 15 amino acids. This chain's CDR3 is CASSDQGVRNTEAFF. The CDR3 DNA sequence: TGTGCCAGCAGTGATCAGGGGGTGAGGAACACTGAAGCTTTCTTT.

In DNA, the CDR3 is TGCGCCAGCAGGAGAGGGAGCGGAACCCAAGAGACCCAGTACTTC. Protein: CASRRGSGTQETQYF. V is TRBV5-1 and J is TRBJ2-5, with D perhaps TRBD2 (5 bases). The CDR3 is made up of 15 amino acids. V was trimmed by 5 bases and J by 1 base, leaving 15 bases between them. CDR1 is SGHRS and CDR2 is YFSETQ in the germline V gene.

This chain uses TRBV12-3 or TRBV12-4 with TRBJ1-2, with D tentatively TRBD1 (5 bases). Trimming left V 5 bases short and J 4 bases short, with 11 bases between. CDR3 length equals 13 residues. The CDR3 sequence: CASSPQGGYGYTF. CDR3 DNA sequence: TGTGCCAGCAGTCCTCAGGGAGGCTATGGCTACACCTTC.

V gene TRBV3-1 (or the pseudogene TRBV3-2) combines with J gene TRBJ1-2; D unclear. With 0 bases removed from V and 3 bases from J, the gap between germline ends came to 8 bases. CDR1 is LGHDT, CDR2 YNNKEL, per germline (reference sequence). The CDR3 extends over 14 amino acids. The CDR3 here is CASSQDTDYYGYTF. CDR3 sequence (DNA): TGTGCCAGCAGCCAAGATACGGACTACTATGGCTACACCTTC.

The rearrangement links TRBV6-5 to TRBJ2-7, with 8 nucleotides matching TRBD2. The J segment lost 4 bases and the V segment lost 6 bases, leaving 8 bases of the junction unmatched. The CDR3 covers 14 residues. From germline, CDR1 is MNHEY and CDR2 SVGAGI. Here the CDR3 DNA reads TGTGCCAGCAGCCAACCGGGGGGGCGATACGAGCAGTACTTC. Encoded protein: CASSQPGGRYEQYF.